The 14 T cell receptor beta chains below come from one sample, sequenced in a study of beta chain features in type 1 diabetes. All of the isolated RNA was reverse transcribed, so expressed TCRB transcripts were sequenced. This table comes from immunoSEQ multiplex PCR, and its TCRdb copy is limited to in-frame clones, with some not included. The sample records about 290,000 clones, approximately 8% being singletons. Material for sequencing was central memory CD4+ T cells from blood. Source of these receptors: a young woman in good health.

A few counts support this clone. The V and J genes are TRBV18 and TRBJ1-1; TRBD1 aligns across 7 bases. The CDR3 spans 14 residues. Losses at the gene ends were 5 bases for V and 5 bases for J; bases not matched to a gene: 8. The germline V gene encodes CDR1 KGHSH and CDR2 LQKENI. In DNA form, the CDR3 reads TGTGCCAGCTCATTTGGACAGGTAATTACTGAAGCTTTCTTT. Amino acid sequence: CASSFGQVITEAFF.

In this sample, this clone turned up a few times. The rearrangement joins TRBV6-6 to TRBJ2-3; D uncertain. The V gene lost 4 bases and the J gene lost 2 bases, with 10 bases spanning the gap. There are 14 residues in the CDR3. CDR1 is MNHNY and CDR2 is SVGAGI in the germline V gene (reference sequence). The CDR3 spells CASSFQRNTDTQYF. CDR3 nucleotides: TGTGCCAGCAGTTTCCAGCGAAACACAGATACGCAGTATTTT.

This clone has a handful of counts. The chain carries TRBV7-2 and TRBJ1-1; possible D gene TRBD1, 5 bases. Trimming removed 7 bases from V and 1 base from J, with 16 bases in between. CDR1 is SGHTA and CDR2 is FQGNSA in the germline V gene. The CDR3 contains 15 residues. CDR3 sequence: CASTLGAAGNTEAFF. CDR3 in DNA: TGTGCCAGCACCCTAGGGGCGGCGGGGAACACTGAAGCTTTCTTT.

The chain carries TRBV5-1 and TRBJ2-3; D is ambiguous. The germline V gene has CDR1 SGHRS and CDR2 YFSETQ. This CDR3 is built from 14 residues. The V gene lost 4 bases and the J gene lost 2 bases, with 11 bases spanning the gap. The CDR3: CASSASHPTDTQYF. DNA for the CDR3: TGCGCCAGCAGCGCGAGCCACCCCACAGATACGCAGTATTTT.

A few counts support this clone. This chain connects TRBV7-8 to TRBJ1-2; maybe TRBD1 (6 bases). This CDR3 comprises 17 residues. V lost 1 base to trimming and J lost 2 bases, with 17 bases between them. Germline V lookup: CDR1 SGHVS, CDR2 FQNEAQ. The CDR3 coding sequence is TGTGCCAGCAGCTTAGTAACCCAGGGGCTGAGGAACTATGGCTACACCTTC. Residues: CASSLVTQGLRNYGYTF.

This clone appeared a few times. This sequence joins TRBV30 and TRBJ1-4, with D possibly TRBD1 on 5 matching bases. The V end was cut by 0 bases, the J end by 7 bases, with 6 bases between. The CDR3 loop spans 12 amino acids. Per germline, CDR1 GTSNPN and CDR2 SVGIG (reference sequence). In DNA form, the CDR3 reads TGTGCCTGGAGTGTAACAGGTGAAAAACTGTTTTTT. Translating gives CAWSVTGEKLFF.

The J gene is TRBJ2-5, the V gene TRBV18; D may be TRBD1 or TRBD2 (5 bases each). CDR1 KGHSH and CDR2 LQKENI come from the germline V gene. The CDR3 has 18 amino acids. V was cut by 2 bases and J by 1 base, with 20 bases left in between. This CDR3 reads CASSPTYYGTVLQETQYF. The DNA of the CDR3 is TGTGCCAGCTCACCAACCTACTACGGGACGGTACTCCAAGAGACCCAGTACTTC.

This clone has a count of ten or more. The CDR3, as DNA: TGCAGCGTTGAAGATCGGAGGGGGGCCCTCTATGGCTACACCTTC. Translation gives CSVEDRRGALYGYTF. The rearrangement joins TRBV29-1 to TRBJ1-2; possibly TRBD1 for D (6 bases). The CDR3 spans 15 residues. The V gene lost 0 bases and the J gene lost 4 bases, with 15 bases spanning the gap. Germline V gene lookup returns CDR1 SQVTM and CDR2 ANQGSEA.

The rearrangement uses TRBV30 and TRBJ1-5; D gene ambiguous. This CDR3 region has 16 residues. Trimming pared 0 bases from V and 0 bases from J, leaving 12 bases between. Germline CDR1 and CDR2: GTSNPN and SVGIG (reference sequence). The chain's CDR3 is CAWSVRVKGSNQPQHF. DNA of the CDR3: TGTGCCTGGAGTGTAAGGGTGAAAGGTAGCAATCAGCCCCAGCATTTT.

The sample holds a few counts of this clone. The chain employs TRBV19 and TRBJ2-3, with 7 bases lining up with TRBD2. Germline V gene data show CDR1 as LNHDA and CDR2 as SQIVND (reference sequence). The J segment lost 4 bases and the V segment lost 8 bases, leaving 12 bases of the junction unmatched. The CDR3 runs 15 residues. Written as DNA, the CDR3 is TGTGCCAGTTCTATCCGACTAGCCAGCGCAGATACGCAGTATTTT. The encoded protein is CASSIRLASADTQYF. The variable domain in full, completed from reference TRBV19 and TRBJ2-3, reads DGGITQSPKYLFRKEGQNVTLSCEQNLNHDAMYWYRQDPGQGLRLIYYSQIVNDFQKGDIAEGYSVSREKKESFPLTVTSAQKNPTAFYLCASSIRLASADTQYFGPGTRLTVL.

The chain links TRBV9 to TRBJ2-5; D unclear. Germline V gene data show CDR1 as SGDLS and CDR2 as YYNGEE. Trimming pared 0 bases from V and 5 bases from J, leaving 14 bases between. The CDR3 is 15 amino acids. CDR3 DNA sequence: TGTGCCAGCAGCGTAGATCTGGCATCGGGCGAGACCCAGTACTTC. This gives the protein CASSVDLASGETQYF.

The V gene is TRBV25-1, the J gene TRBJ2-1, with D perhaps being TRBD1 or TRBD2 (11 bases each). This CDR3 region has 17 residues. The V and J ends lost 6 bases and 3 bases respectively, with 21 bases between them. Germline V gene lookup returns CDR1 MGHDK and CDR2 SYGVNS. CDR3 region: CASRDRGLAGGYNEQFF. CDR3 coding DNA: TGTGCCAGCAGGGACAGGGGGCTAGCGGGGGGCTACAATGAGCAGTTCTTC.

The V gene is TRBV7-2, the J gene TRBJ1-2; the D is unclear. The CDR3 covers 12 residues. The V end lost 2 bases, the J end lost 2 bases, and 3 bases lay between the germline ends. CDR1 is SGHTA, CDR2 FQGNSA, per germline. CDR3 protein: CASSLQNYGYTF. CDR3 bases: TGTGCCAGCAGCTTACAAAACTATGGCTACACCTTC.

This clone was counted ten times or more. V is TRBV7-3 and J is TRBJ1-6, with a weak D call TRBD1 (6 bases). The CDR3 runs 14 residues. CDR1 SGHTA and CDR2 FQGTGA come from the germline V gene. V lost 0 bases, J lost 8 bases, and 8 bases lay in between. CDR3 sequence: CASSLTTGYSPLHF. The DNA for the CDR3 is TGTGCCAGCAGCTTAACCACAGGGTATTCACCCCTCCACTTT.